What follows are 8 T cell receptor beta chains derived from one specimen sequenced in a study of CXCR3-negative and CXCR3-positive naive CD8 T cells. The method, 5' RACE with UMI labels, was used to prepare the TRB cDNA libraries. After re-calling the 5' RACE reads, TCRdb lists one entry per CDR3 protein, DNA absent. This sample lists about 130,000 distinct CDR3 sequences; its ten largest clones have about 0.48%. Sequences were obtained from naive CXCR3- CD8+ T cells from blood. The subset denotes: CD45RO-CCR7+CD27+CD95- naive CD8+ T cells lacking CXCR3 (TNR3-). All receptors derive from a human donor in good health. Some clones in this sample may be carry-over from other donors' samples.

The chain carries TRBV29-1 and TRBJ1-1. The CDR3 extends over 12 amino acids. Germline CDR1 SQVTM, CDR2 ANQGSEA. The chain's CDR3 is CSVEDLGTEAFF.

V and J are TRBV15 and TRBJ1-1; TCRdb's assignment of TRBD1 cannot be checked, as there is no DNA. The CDR3 has 17 amino acids. CDR1 is LNHNV, CDR2 YYDKDF, per germline (reference sequence). CDR3: CATSRSRPGGRSTEAFF. The full variable domain, its missing parts supplied by reference TRBV15 and TRBJ1-1, is DAMVIQNPRYQVTQFGKPVTLSCSQTLNHNVMYWYQQKSSQAPKLLFHYYDKDFNNEADTPDNFQSRRPNTSFCFLDIRSPGLGDTAMYLCATSRSRPGGRSTEAFFGQGTRLTVV.

The genes are TRBV3-1 and TRBJ2-6; TCRdb returns TRBD2, unconfirmable since there is no DNA. Germline CDR1 is LGHDT and CDR2 is YNNKEL (reference sequence). The CDR3 length is 19 residues. The CDR3 loop reads CASSQEVAGLHSGANVLTF.

V gene TRBV28 combines with J gene TRBJ2-2; there is no DNA to check the TCRdb D call of TRBD2. The CDR3 runs to 13 residues. Germline lookup yields CDR1 MDHEN and CDR2 SYDVKM. The chain's CDR3 is CASRPTRSGELFF.

The chain has TRBV20-1 and TRBJ2-1; no DNA is available, so the TRBD2 call from TCRdb remains unchecked. CDR3 length: 15 residues. Germline CDR1 DFQATT, CDR2 SNEGSKA (reference sequence). The CDR3 here is CSADHRGSGSHEQFF.

The rearrangement links TRBV27 to TRBJ1-1; TCRdb designates TRBD1, a call that cannot be tested without DNA. Germline CDR1 is MNHEY and CDR2 is SMNVEV (reference sequence). The CDR3 has 12 amino acids. CDR3 amino acids: CASSLSGGEAFF.

The chain couples TRBV7-9 to TRBJ2-3; TCRdb's D gene call, TRBD1, goes unchecked for lack of DNA. CDR3 size: 12 residues. The germline V gene encodes CDR1 SEHNR and CDR2 FQNEAQ (reference sequence). The CDR3 loop is CASIGGTDTQYF. The full variable domain, its missing parts supplied by reference TRBV7-9 and TRBJ2-3, is DTGVSQNPRHKITKRGQNVTFRCDPISEHNRLYWYRQTLGQGPEFLTYFQNEAQLEKSRLLSDRFSAERPKGSFSTLEIQRTEQGDSAMYLCASIGGTDTQYFGPGTRLTVL.

V gene TRBV7-6 combines with J gene TRBJ2-7. The V gene's germline CDR1 is SGHVS and CDR2 FNYEAQ. The CDR3 has 13 amino acids. CDR3: CASSLDSLYEQYF.